The 11 T cell receptor beta chains given below trace back to one sample, sequenced in a study of spatial heterogeneity in lung cancer. The time point here: blood at routine non-recurrence follow-up after resection. Unsorted whole RNA from tumor, nontumor lung or frozen PBMC underwent sequencing. TCRdb reprocessed the 5' RACE reads with MiXCR, giving one entry per CDR3 protein. Of around 110,000 distinct CDR3 sequences listed, 12% were seen once; the top ten hold 16%. The material was PBMCs, obtained at follow-up. These receptors were collected from a male donor with early-stage non-small cell lung cancer.

In this sample, this clonotype turned up many times. This chain links TRBV20-1 with TRBJ1-2; 10 bases map to TRBD1. V shed 3 bases, J shed 7 bases, and the junction held 2 bases outside the gene matches. The CDR3 covers 12 residues. Germline CDR1 is DFQATT and CDR2 is SNEGSKA (reference sequence). The CDR3 sequence: CSASDRGLGYTF. The DNA for the CDR3 is TGCAGTGCTAGTGACAGGGGGCTTGGCTACACCTTC.

This clonotype was seen ten or more times. This chain uses TRBV4-3 with TRBJ2-1; D call uncertain. Trimming took off 0 bases at V and 7 bases at J, with 13 bases between the two ends. This CDR3 has 15 residues. Germline CDR1 and CDR2: LGHNA and YSLEER. CDR3 sequence reads: CASSQEKRSWNEQFF. The CDR3, as DNA: TGCGCCAGCAGCCAAGAGAAACGGAGCTGGAATGAGCAGTTCTTC.

CDR3 region: CASSEARNEQFF. The CDR3 DNA is TGTGCCAGCAGTGAAGCGCGGAATGAGCAGTTCTTC. The genes are TRBV6-1 and TRBJ2-1; D gene unclear. This CDR3 has 12 amino acids. From germline, CDR1 is MNHNS and CDR2 SASEGT. Trimming took 0 bases from V and 7 from J, leaving 4 bases between them.

The sample holds a few counts of this clonotype. The chain recombines TRBV27 with TRBJ1-1, with a weak D call TRBD1 (5 bases). Per germline, CDR1 MNHEY and CDR2 SMNVEV (reference sequence). Trimming stripped 5 bases from V and 5 bases from J, with 15 bases between. The CDR3 extends over 14 amino acids. The CDR3 DNA follows: TGTGCCAGCAGTAATCATCAGGGAGGGACTGAAGCTTTCTTT. This encodes CASSNHQGGTEAFF.

The V and J genes are TRBV11-2 and TRBJ2-1; D not certain. The CDR3 is made up of 15 amino acids. Trimming removed 0 bases at V and 2 bases at J, with 8 bases between. CDR1 is SGHAT and CDR2 is FQNNGV in the germline V gene. The CDR3 coding sequence is TGTGCCAGCAGCTTAGAGGCCAGCGCCTACAATGAGCAGTTCTTC. This translates into CASSLEASAYNEQFF.

Ten or more counts support this clonotype. This chain connects TRBV9 to TRBJ1-6; D call uncertain. Between the trimmed V and J ends, which lost 4 bases and 8 bases, there was a span of 16 bases. Germline assignment: CDR1 SGDLS and CDR2 YYNGEE. The CDR3 is made up of 15 amino acids. The CDR3 here is CASSKEGYGDSPLHF. Written as DNA, the CDR3 is TGTGCCAGCAGCAAAGAGGGATATGGTGATTCACCCCTCCACTTT.

At least ten counts were recorded for this clonotype. The gene calls are TRBV2 and TRBJ2-1, with D tentatively TRBD1 (7 bases). This CDR3 spans 16 amino acids. CDR1 is SNHLY, CDR2 FYNNEI, per germline. V lost 3 bases and J lost 0, with 12 bases in between. The CDR3: CASSDSRGASYNEQFF. DNA of the CDR3: TGTGCCAGCAGTGATTCCAGGGGGGCCTCCTACAATGAGCAGTTCTTC.

Many counts were recorded for this clonotype. The chain is built from TRBV29-1 and TRBJ1-1, with no clear D. V was pared by 3 bases and J by 4 bases, with 6 bases between. Germline CDR1 SQVTM, CDR2 ANQGSEA. This CDR3 is built from 11 residues. CDR3 residues: CSVDVFTEAFF. CDR3 nucleotide sequence: TGCAGCGTTGACGTATTCACTGAAGCTTTCTTT.

This clonotype was observed many times. The CDR3 sequence: CASSLRPLGAGGSYEQYF. CDR3 sequence (DNA): TGTGCCAGCAGCCTACGACCCCTAGGGGCGGGGGGTTCCTACGAGCAGTACTTC. The J gene is TRBJ2-7, the V gene TRBV9; 8 bases match TRBD2. V shed 4 bases and J 1 base; nucleotides not matched to a gene: 16. The germline gives CDR1 SGDLS, CDR2 YYNGEE. The CDR3 covers 18 residues.

The chain employs TRBV9 and TRBJ2-7; 12 bases are shared with TRBD2. The CDR3 has 16 amino acids. The germline gives CDR1 SGDLS, CDR2 YYNGEE. Unmatched junction bases numbered 6, after V lost 2 bases and J lost 3 bases. The CDR3 is CASSVHLAGGRYEQYF. DNA for the CDR3: TGTGCCAGCAGCGTCCACCTAGCGGGGGGGCGCTACGAGCAGTACTTC. The whole variable domain, remainder taken from reference TRBV9 and TRBJ2-7, is DSGVTQTPKHLITATGQRVTLRCSPRSGDLSVYWYQQSLDQGLQFLIQYYNGEERAKGNILERFSAQQFPDLHSELNLSSLELGDSALYFCASSVHLAGGRYEQYFGPGTRLTVT.

This rearrangement joins TRBV15 to TRBJ2-5, with D uncertain. The CDR3 sequence is 14 residues long. The V end was cut by 1 base, the J end by 2 bases, with 8 bases between. CDR1 and CDR2 (germline): LNHNV, YYDKDF (reference sequence). The CDR3 nucleotides read TGTGCCACCAGCAGAGTTGGGGTTCAAGAGACCCAGTACTTC. Translated, it gives CATSRVGVQETQYF.